The source of this T cell receptor (beta chain) is a study of cytomegalovirus exposure and HLA in healthy donors. About this clone itself: The target antigen is unknown.

The CDR3 extends over 16 amino acids. Trimming cost V 0 bases and J 4 bases; bases outside gene matches: 9. Germline loops: CDR1 GTSNPN, CDR2 SVGIG (reference sequence). Study results and caveats: Diagnosis of cytomegalovirus status made by the classifier reportedly showed high specificity and sensitivity.

Primers for the PCR totalled 60 Vbeta and 13 Jbeta. Original data processing: Some 11 million of the roughly 80 million unique TCR beta chains counted in a later analysis were shared. Assay used: immunoSEQ multiplex PCR; TCRdb lists only in-frame clones, some missing. That table is the source of V, J and clone size, and D and trimming were worked out from the DNA. The table for this sample gives 95,000 to 150,000 clones. The clonotype was recovered from a man aged 35 to 55 in good health and CMV-seronegative. This rearrangement joins TRBV30 to TRBJ1-5; 7 bases map to TRBD1. Source material: PBMCs. DNA for the CDR3: TGTGCCTGGAGTGTAAAGGAGGGGGCCGTAAATCAGCCCCAGCATTTT. Protein sequence: CAWSVKEGAVNQPQHF. The full variable domain, in which reference TRBV30 and TRBJ1-5 provide the parts outside the CDR3, is SQTIHQWPATLVQPVGSPLSLECTVEGTSNPNLYWYRQAAGRGLQLLFYSVGIGQISSEVPQNLSASRPQDRQFILSSKKLLLSDSGFYLCAWSVKEGAVNQPQHFGDGTRLSIL.